The present T cell receptor beta chain was sequenced within a study of T-cell reconstitution after alpha-beta-depleted transplantation in children. Findings and limits, study-wide: Surviving thymic progenitors and recipient T cells were the source of high TCRbeta diversity at day 60 in some patients. The study reportedly traced alpha-beta T cells about two months after transplant to several hundred expanded graft clones. T-cell counts and diversity at one year following transplant were attributed mainly to newly produced T cells.

The CDR3 runs 16 residues. Trimming pared 4 bases from V and 3 bases from J, leaving 13 bases between. In germline, CDR1 is SGHVS, CDR2 FQNEAQ. For this clonotype: The antigen is unknown.

A library of TCRbeta sequences, prepared with unique molecular identifiers, was generated. From the PCR reads, TCRdb called clonotypes with MiXCR, one entry per CDR3 protein. The repertoire holds fewer than 550,000 distinct CDR3 sequences, with approximately 10% as singletons. Material: PBMCs, mostly from graft donor cells, obtained 180 days after TCRalphabeta/CD19-depleted stem cell transplant. The TCR originated in a female patient between 2 and 15 years old who had a stem cell transplant for aplastic anemia, so the T cells may come from the graft donor. The V and J genes are TRBV7-8 and TRBJ2-6, with D uncertain. For the CDR3, the DNA is TGTGCCAGCAGCTCGGTAGGGTTGGATGGGGCCAACGTCCTGACTTTC. Translated, it gives CASSSVGLDGANVLTF.